A selection of T cell receptor beta chains follows, all from one sample in a study of cytomegalovirus exposure and HLA in healthy donors. TCRdb's table, derived via immunoSEQ multiplex PCR, lists solely in-frame clones and lacks some. The table records 150,000 to 200,000 clones, more than 75% of them present only once. Material: PBMCs. The receptors were gathered from a woman aged 18-29 years in good health and CMV-seronegative. Both conserved end residues are part of each CDR3. The D gene is left open where the match is weak. Expanded clones get a size class; other rows say once, few or many, or leave the size out.

j_gene: TRBJ2-3
d_gene: -
abundance: -
v_gene: TRBV5-1
CDR3nt: TGCGCCAGCAAAAGACTACCGGGCACAGATACGCAGTATTTT
CDR3aa: CASKRLPGTDTQYF

j_gene: TRBJ1-2
d_gene: -
abundance: -
v_gene: TRBV6-5
CDR3nt: TGTGCCAGCAGTTACCCCACGGGGGGCGGCTATGGCTACACCTTC
CDR3aa: CASSYPTGGGYGYTF

j_gene: TRBJ1-2
d_gene: TRBD1
abundance: -
v_gene: TRBV5-1
CDR3nt: TGCGCCAGCAAGACAGGGGTTAAGTCTAGCTACACCTTC
CDR3aa: CASKTGVKSSYTF

j_gene: TRBJ1-4
d_gene: -
abundance: -
v_gene: TRBV6-1
CDR3nt: TGTGCCACCAAAACGGGACAAGATGAAAAACTGTTTTTT
CDR3aa: CATKTGQDEKLFF

j_gene: TRBJ2-7
d_gene: -
abundance: -
v_gene: TRBV30
CDR3nt: TGTGCCTGGAGTGAAAAGGGGTCTGGTAGGTACGAGCAGTACTTC
CDR3aa: CAWSEKGSGRYEQYF

j_gene: TRBJ2-7
d_gene: TRBD2
abundance: -
v_gene: TRBV6-5
CDR3nt: TGTGCCAGCAATGTAGCGGGAGACCCCTACGAGCAGTACTTC
CDR3aa: CASNVAGDPYEQYF

j_gene: TRBJ2-7
d_gene: -
abundance: -
v_gene: TRBV28
CDR3nt: TGTGCCAGCAGTTTCCCCGGGGGAGAACCCAACGAGCAGTACTTC
CDR3aa: CASSFPGGEPNEQYF

j_gene: TRBJ1-1
d_gene: TRBD1
abundance: -
v_gene: TRBV7-9
CDR3nt: TGTGCCAGCAGCTTAACGTGGGACAGGGCAGGCAACACTGAAGCTTTCTTT
CDR3aa: CASSLTWDRAGNTEAFF

j_gene: TRBJ1-4
d_gene: TRBD1
abundance: -
v_gene: TRBV4-1
CDR3nt: TGCGCCAGCAGCGCAGGGGGCGGGGCGGCTAATGAAAAACTGTTTTTT
CDR3aa: CASSAGGGAANEKLFF

j_gene: TRBJ2-4
d_gene: TRBD1
abundance: -
v_gene: TRBV6-5
CDR3nt: TGTGCCAGCAGCCACTCGCCGGGACAGATAAACATTCAGTACTTC
CDR3aa: CASSHSPGQINIQYF

j_gene: TRBJ2-7
d_gene: TRBD2
abundance: -
v_gene: TRBV2
CDR3nt: TGTGCCAGCAGTGAACTGCGGGAGGGCCGTGGGCAGTACTTC
CDR3aa: CASSELREGRGQYF

j_gene: TRBJ2-7
d_gene: TRBD2
abundance: few
v_gene: TRBV27
CDR3nt: TGTGCCAGCAGTTCCCCCCCCCAGCGGGGGGGGTACGAGCAGTACTTC
CDR3aa: CASSSPPQRGGYEQYF

j_gene: TRBJ2-6
d_gene: -
abundance: -
v_gene: TRBV5-1
CDR3nt: TGCGCCAGCAGACTTGATAGCTCTGGGGCCAACGTCCTGACTTTC
CDR3aa: CASRLDSSGANVLTF

j_gene: TRBJ1-6
d_gene: TRBD1
abundance: -
v_gene: TRBV5-8
CDR3nt: TGTGCCAGCAGCTCCTACCTACTCTCCCAGGGGGCCCCGATTTCACCCCTCCACTTT
CDR3aa: CASSSYLLSQGAPISPLHF

j_gene: TRBJ1-1
d_gene: TRBD1
abundance: once
v_gene: TRBV7-2
CDR3nt: TGTGCCAGCAGCCAAGGGGGCACGAACACTGAAGCTTTCTTT
CDR3aa: CASSQGGTNTEAFF

j_gene: TRBJ2-1
d_gene: TRBD2
abundance: -
v_gene: TRBV7-3
CDR3nt: TGTGCCAGCAGCTCCTCTAGCGGGGGGTCCTACAATGAGCAGTTCTTC
CDR3aa: CASSSSSGGSYNEQFF

j_gene: TRBJ1-1
d_gene: -
abundance: few
v_gene: TRBV19
CDR3nt: TGTGCCAGTAGCAAGTATGTAGGGGTTGATGCTGAAGCTTTCTTT
CDR3aa: CASSKYVGVDAEAFF

j_gene: TRBJ1-1
d_gene: TRBD1
abundance: -
v_gene: TRBV11-2
CDR3nt: TGTGCCAGCAGCTTAGGGGGACAGGGGATAGGGACTGAAGCTTTCTTT
CDR3aa: CASSLGGQGIGTEAFF

j_gene: TRBJ1-5
d_gene: -
abundance: -
v_gene: TRBV6-1
CDR3nt: TGTGCCAGCAGTGACCTAGTAGCCGGAAGCAATCAGCCCCAGCATTTT
CDR3aa: CASSDLVAGSNQPQHF

j_gene: TRBJ2-1
d_gene: TRBD1
abundance: -
v_gene: TRBV6-1
CDR3nt: TGTGCCAGCAGAGACAGGGGGCCCGCTAATGAGCAGTTCTTC
CDR3aa: CASRDRGPANEQFF

j_gene: TRBJ2-1
d_gene: TRBD2
abundance: -
v_gene: TRBV4-1
CDR3nt: TGCGCCAGCAGCCAAGATCTGGAGCGGGGGGGCGGGCATGAGCAGTTCTTC
CDR3aa: CASSQDLERGGGHEQFF

j_gene: TRBJ2-7
d_gene: TRBD2
abundance: few
v_gene: TRBV5-1
CDR3nt: TGCGCCAGCAGCCCTTGGGGTAGCGGGGATCCCTACGAGCAGTACTTC
CDR3aa: CASSPWGSGDPYEQYF

j_gene: TRBJ1-1
d_gene: -
abundance: -
v_gene: TRBV18
CDR3nt: TGTGCCAGCTCACCACCCACAAAACCTGAAGCTTTCTTT
CDR3aa: CASSPPTKPEAFF

j_gene: TRBJ2-6
d_gene: TRBD2
abundance: -
v_gene: TRBV11-3
CDR3nt: TGTGCCACCCGGGGGGGTGTCTCTGGGGCCAACGTCCTGACTTTC
CDR3aa: CATRGGVSGANVLTF

j_gene: TRBJ2-5
d_gene: -
abundance: -
v_gene: TRBV15
CDR3nt: TGTGCCACCAGCAGGCTCCACGGTGAGACCCAGTACTTC
CDR3aa: CATSRLHGETQYF

j_gene: TRBJ1-1
d_gene: -
abundance: -
v_gene: TRBV19
CDR3nt: TGTGCACAGAGGAACACTGAAGCTTTCTTT
CDR3aa: CAQRNTEAFF

j_gene: TRBJ1-2
d_gene: -
abundance: -
v_gene: TRBV30
CDR3nt: TGTGCCGGGTGGGGTAGGGTACGGGATAACTATGGCTACACCTTC
CDR3aa: CAGWGRVRDNYGYTF

j_gene: TRBJ2-3
d_gene: -
abundance: -
v_gene: TRBV11-3
CDR3nt: TGTGCCAGCAGCTTAGTCGACAGTGCGAATACGCAGTATTTT
CDR3aa: CASSLVDSANTQYF

j_gene: TRBJ1-2
d_gene: -
abundance: -
v_gene: TRBV4-1
CDR3nt: TGCGCCAGCAGCCAATTGGCAGGGAATAGCAACTTCGGCTACACCTTC
CDR3aa: CASSQLAGNSNFGYTF

j_gene: TRBJ1-3
d_gene: -
abundance: -
v_gene: TRBV6-5
CDR3nt: TGTGCCAGCAGTTACTCGAGTCAGGCCTCTGGAAACACCATATATTTT
CDR3aa: CASSYSSQASGNTIYF

j_gene: TRBJ2-1
d_gene: TRBD2
abundance: -
v_gene: TRBV10-3
CDR3nt: TGTGCCATCAGGGGGACTAGCGGCTACAATGAGCAGTTCTTC
CDR3aa: CAIRGTSGYNEQFF

j_gene: TRBJ2-1
d_gene: TRBD2
abundance: -
v_gene: TRBV30
CDR3nt: TGTGCCTGGAGTTTGGGAGGGAATGAGCAGTTCTTC
CDR3aa: CAWSLGGNEQFF

j_gene: TRBJ1-4
d_gene: -
abundance: -
v_gene: TRBV7-9
CDR3nt: TGTGCCAGCAGCCTCGACAGGACGGTAAATGAAAAACTGTTTTTT
CDR3aa: CASSLDRTVNEKLFF

j_gene: TRBJ1-1
d_gene: -
abundance: -
v_gene: TRBV5-1
CDR3nt: TGCGCCAGCAGCTTGACAGCTCCGAACACTGAAGCTTTCTTT
CDR3aa: CASSLTAPNTEAFF

j_gene: TRBJ2-5
d_gene: -
abundance: few
v_gene: TRBV18
CDR3nt: TGTGCCAGCTCACCAACTTTACAAGAGACCCAGTACTTC
CDR3aa: CASSPTLQETQYF

j_gene: TRBJ1-6
d_gene: -
abundance: -
v_gene: TRBV18
CDR3nt: TGTGCCAGCTCACTTAACACCGGAGGTAATTCACCCCTCCACTTT
CDR3aa: CASSLNTGGNSPLHF

j_gene: TRBJ1-5
d_gene: -
abundance: -
v_gene: TRBV2
CDR3nt: TGTGCCAGCAAACATGGGACAACGAGGTTGGGTCAGCCCCAGCATTTT
CDR3aa: CASKHGTTRLGQPQHF

j_gene: TRBJ2-7
d_gene: -
abundance: -
v_gene: TRBV27
CDR3nt: TGTGCCAGCAGTTTAACCAGGGTCTCCGAGCAGTACTTC
CDR3aa: CASSLTRVSEQYF

j_gene: TRBJ2-7
d_gene: TRBD2
abundance: -
v_gene: TRBV7-2
CDR3nt: TGTGCCAGCAGCTTAGTGGCGGGAGGGCCGTACGAGCAGTACTTC
CDR3aa: CASSLVAGGPYEQYF

j_gene: TRBJ2-2
d_gene: -
abundance: -
v_gene: TRBV6-4
CDR3nt: TGTGCCAGCAGCCACGAGGACGGGGCCGGGGAGCTGTTTTTT
CDR3aa: CASSHEDGAGELFF

j_gene: TRBJ2-7
d_gene: TRBD2
abundance: -
v_gene: TRBV5-1
CDR3nt: TGCGCCAGCAGCTTGACTAGCGGGAGTCTTAGGGAGCAGTACTTC
CDR3aa: CASSLTSGSLREQYF

j_gene: TRBJ2-1
d_gene: TRBD2
abundance: -
v_gene: TRBV5-1
CDR3nt: TGCGCCAGCAGCCCGACTAGCGGGAGGGCCAGGAGTCTTGAGCAGTTCTTC
CDR3aa: CASSPTSGRARSLEQFF

j_gene: TRBJ1-4
d_gene: -
abundance: -
v_gene: TRBV4-2
CDR3nt: TGTGCCAGCAGCCAAGTCTCCATCAGACAGCTTCCCACTAATGAAAAACTGTTTTTT
CDR3aa: CASSQVSIRQLPTNEKLFF

j_gene: TRBJ2-5
d_gene: TRBD2
abundance: -
v_gene: TRBV7-2
CDR3nt: TGTGCCAGCAGTCTAGCGGGGTACTACCAAGAGACCCAGTACTTC
CDR3aa: CASSLAGYYQETQYF

j_gene: TRBJ1-2
d_gene: -
abundance: -
v_gene: TRBV5-6
CDR3nt: TGTGCCAGCAGCAAGGCGGCTTACTATGGCTACACCTTC
CDR3aa: CASSKAAYYGYTF

j_gene: TRBJ1-2
d_gene: TRBD1
abundance: -
v_gene: TRBV18
CDR3nt: TGTGCCAGCTCACGGGGTTCGGACAGGTTCTATGGCTACACCTTC
CDR3aa: CASSRGSDRFYGYTF

j_gene: TRBJ1-4
d_gene: -
abundance: -
v_gene: TRBV27
CDR3nt: TGTGCCAGCAGTTTTTTGGGCAGGGCAACTAATGAAAAACTGTTTTTT
CDR3aa: CASSFLGRATNEKLFF

j_gene: TRBJ1-1
d_gene: -
abundance: -
v_gene: TRBV7-2
CDR3nt: TGTGCCAGCAGCTTAGAAGCGGGGGAAGCTTTCTTT
CDR3aa: CASSLEAGEAFF

j_gene: TRBJ1-2
d_gene: TRBD1
abundance: -
v_gene: TRBV19
CDR3nt: TGTGCCAGTAGTATCCGACAATCACAGGGGGCGTCTTATTCCTATGGCTACACCTTC
CDR3aa: CASSIRQSQGASYSYGYTF

j_gene: TRBJ2-2
d_gene: -
abundance: -
v_gene: TRBV7-6
CDR3nt: TGTGCCAGCAGCTTAGGGAGCGGTGATCGGACCGGGGAGCTGTTTTTT
CDR3aa: CASSLGSGDRTGELFF

j_gene: TRBJ2-1
d_gene: -
abundance: once
v_gene: TRBV5-6
CDR3nt: TGTGCCAGCAGCTTCCACTTTAATGAGCAGTTCTTC
CDR3aa: CASSFHFNEQFF

j_gene: TRBJ2-2
d_gene: TRBD2
abundance: -
v_gene: TRBV4-1
CDR3nt: TGCGCCAGCAGCCCCCGGCAGCGGGAGATCACCGGGGAGCTGTTTTTT
CDR3aa: CASSPRQREITGELFF